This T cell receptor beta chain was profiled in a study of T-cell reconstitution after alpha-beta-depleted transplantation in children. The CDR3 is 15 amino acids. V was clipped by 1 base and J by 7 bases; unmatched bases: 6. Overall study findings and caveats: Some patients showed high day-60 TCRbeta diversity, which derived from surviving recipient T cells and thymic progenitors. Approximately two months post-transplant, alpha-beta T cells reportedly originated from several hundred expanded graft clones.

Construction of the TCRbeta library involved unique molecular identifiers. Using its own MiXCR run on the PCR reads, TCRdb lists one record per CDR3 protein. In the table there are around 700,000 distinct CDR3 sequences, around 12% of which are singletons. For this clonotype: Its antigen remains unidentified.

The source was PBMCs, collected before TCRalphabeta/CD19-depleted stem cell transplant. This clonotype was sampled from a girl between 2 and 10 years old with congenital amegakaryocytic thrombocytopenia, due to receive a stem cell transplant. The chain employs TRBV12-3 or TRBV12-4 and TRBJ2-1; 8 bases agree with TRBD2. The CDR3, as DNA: TGTGCCAGCAGTTTAGGTCCGGGGGGGGTAAATGAGCAGTTCTTC. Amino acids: CASSLGPGGVNEQFF.